What follows describes a single TCR beta chain. Starting material for RNA and DNA co-extraction consisted of about 20-30 mg of unsorted bulk tissue. CDR3 length: 13 amino acids. CDR1 and CDR2 (germline): SGHRS, YFSETQ. The germline V and J ends were trimmed by 7 bases and 7 bases, with 15 bases remaining between them. This sample was taken from a study of tumor-infiltrating lymphocytes in primary liver carcinoma. TCR beta cDNA was made from roughly 450 ng total RNA with a constant-region primer. What produced the TCR beta libraries was three nested multiplex PCR rounds using slightly modified ARM-PCR. Use of TRBV1-TRBV30 forward primers with a C-beta reverse primer characterized the first two PCR rounds, which lasted nine to eleven cycles each. TCRdb itself ran the multiplex PCR reads through MiXCR, one entry per CDR3 protein. Among 30,000 to 35,000 distinct CDR3 sequences listed, 60% to 85% were seen once.

This receptor was taken from a man in his forties with primary liver carcinoma and hepatitis B virus infection. The gene calls are TRBV5-1 and TRBJ2-1; D remains unclear. Source material: liver tumor tissue from sampling region 5. Documented subset: tumor region T5, tumor centre. The CDR3 DNA is TGCGCCAGCCGCATTTTGCAAAAGAATGAGCAGTTCTTC. Amino acids: CASRILQKNEQFF.